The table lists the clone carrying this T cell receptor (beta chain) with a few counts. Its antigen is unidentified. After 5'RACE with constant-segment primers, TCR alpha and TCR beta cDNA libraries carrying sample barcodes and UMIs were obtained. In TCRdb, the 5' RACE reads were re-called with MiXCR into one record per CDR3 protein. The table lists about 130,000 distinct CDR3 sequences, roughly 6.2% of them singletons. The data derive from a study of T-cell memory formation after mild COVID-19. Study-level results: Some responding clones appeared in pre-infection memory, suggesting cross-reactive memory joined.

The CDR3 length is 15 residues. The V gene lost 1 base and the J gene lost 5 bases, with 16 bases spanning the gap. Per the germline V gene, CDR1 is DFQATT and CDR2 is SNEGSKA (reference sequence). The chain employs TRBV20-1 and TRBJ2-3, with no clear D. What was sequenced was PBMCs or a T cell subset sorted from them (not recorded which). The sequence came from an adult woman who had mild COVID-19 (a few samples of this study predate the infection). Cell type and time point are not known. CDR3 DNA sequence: TGCAGTGCTAGAGGCGGTTTGGCCTTTCAAGATACGCAGTATTTT. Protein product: CSARGGLAFQDTQYF.